This passage covers 9 T cell receptor beta chains from one sample sequenced in a study of T-cell reconstitution after alpha-beta-depleted transplantation in children. The TCRbeta library was prepared with unique molecular identifiers. Each CDR3 protein is one row after TCRdb ran MiXCR on the PCR reads. The repertoire holds hundreds of thousands of distinct CDR3 sequences, with 9.9% as singletons. Sequenced material: PBMCs from the stem cell graft donor, taken from the stem cell graft. The receptor set was obtained from a human donor who donated a stem cell graft to a child with SCID.

This clonotype showed up just a few times. This sequence joins TRBV12-3 or TRBV12-4 and TRBJ2-5, with D hard to call. Trimming removed 3 bases at V and 4 bases at J, with 9 bases between. The CDR3 is 13 residues long. The CDR3, as DNA: TGTGCCAGCAGTTTTACGTCAGGAGAGACCCAGTACTTC. Its translation: CASSFTSGETQYF.

This clonotype has ten or more counts. The chain links TRBV18 to TRBJ2-7; 7 positions match TRBD1. This CDR3 contains 14 residues. Germline CDR1 reads KGHSH; CDR2 reads LQKENI. J lost 7 bases, V lost 3 bases, and 9 bases had no gene match. The CDR3 coding sequence is TGTGCCAGCTCACCCCCGGGACAGAGTAAGGAGCAGTACTTC. This codes for CASSPPGQSKEQYF. Drawing the rest from reference TRBV18 and TRBJ2-7, the complete variable domain is NAGVMQNPRHLVRRRGQEARLRCSPMKGHSHVYWYRQLPEEGLKFMVYLQKENIIDESGMPKERFSAEFPKEGPSILRIQQVVRGDSAAYFCASSPPGQSKEQYFGPGTRLTVT.

The chain couples TRBV29-1 to TRBJ2-6, with D perhaps matching TRBD2 (5 bases). This CDR3 spans 14 amino acids. The germline V and J ends were trimmed by 4 bases and 2 bases, with 9 bases remaining between them. Germline lookup yields CDR1 SQVTM and CDR2 ANQGSEA. The CDR3 spells CSVVAGPGANVLTF. The CDR3 DNA reads TGCAGCGTTGTTGCGGGCCCTGGGGCCAACGTCCTGACTTTC.

The rearrangement uses TRBV7-2 and TRBJ2-7; D possibly corresponds to TRBD2 (7 bases). V lost 2 bases and J lost 5, with 13 bases in between. The CDR3 runs 14 residues. From germline, CDR1 is SGHTA and CDR2 FQGNSA. In nucleotides, the CDR3 is TGTGCCAGCAGCTTAAGGGGGAGCGGGAACGAGCAGTACTTC. The encoded protein is CASSLRGSGNEQYF. Full variable domain (missing parts from reference TRBV7-2 and TRBJ2-7): GAGVSQSPSNKVTEKGKDVELRCDPISGHTALYWYRQSLGQGLEFLIYFQGNSAPDKSGLPSDRFSAERTGGSVSTLTIQRTQQEDSAVYLCASSLRGSGNEQYFGPGTRLTVT.

The chain carries TRBV14 and TRBJ2-3; no firm D call. V was pared by 3 bases and J by 4 bases, with 14 bases between. Per germline, CDR1 SGHDN and CDR2 FVKESK. The CDR3 length is 15 residues. CDR3 DNA sequence: TGTGCCAGCAGCCATGACCCGAAAGGCGCAGATACGCAGTATTTT. Translating it yields CASSHDPKGADTQYF.

This clonotype was seen many times. The chain uses TRBV4-1 and TRBJ2-7, with D possibly being TRBD1 or TRBD2 (5 bases each). CDR3 length: 14 amino acids. V gave up 0 bases and J gave up 6 bases, with 12 bases separating them. Germline lookup yields CDR1 MGHRA and CDR2 YSYEKL. This CDR3 reads CASSQEGTIGEQYF. CDR3 nucleotides: TGCGCCAGCAGCCAAGAAGGGACGATAGGCGAGCAGTACTTC.

In its sample, this clonotype was seen a few times. The genes are TRBV3-1 and TRBJ2-5; TRBD2 is a possible D gene (6 bases). Trimming cost V 3 bases and J 14 bases, with 13 bases left between them. This CDR3 has 11 residues. Germline CDR1 and CDR2: LGHDT and YNNKEL (reference sequence). The CDR3 loop reads CASSQAGTYYF. The CDR3 DNA sequence: TGTGCCAGCAGCCAGGCCGGGACTTATTACTTC.

The chain is built from TRBV9 and TRBJ2-2, with 15 bases aligning to TRBD2. The length of the CDR3 is 18 residues. Trimming took 1 base from V and 1 from J; bases not matched to a gene: 2. From germline, CDR1 is SGDLS and CDR2 YYNGEE. This chain's CDR3 is CASSVTGLAGGNTGELFF. CDR3 sequence (DNA): TGTGCCAGCAGCGTAACGGGACTAGCGGGGGGGAACACCGGGGAGCTGTTTTTT.

On this clonotype itself: Being one base from a much bigger clone, this may be a read error. The J gene is TRBJ2-7, the V gene TRBV4-1; 9 bases match TRBD1. Germline trimming cut 7 bases from V and 6 bases from J; bases unmatched to any gene: 10. This CDR3 comprises 14 residues. CDR1 and CDR2 from the germline V gene are MGHRA and YSYEKL. CDR3 amino acids: CASTDPGQGFEQYF. The CDR3 nucleotides read TGCGCCAGCACCGATCCGGGACAGGGCTTCGAGCAGTACTTC.